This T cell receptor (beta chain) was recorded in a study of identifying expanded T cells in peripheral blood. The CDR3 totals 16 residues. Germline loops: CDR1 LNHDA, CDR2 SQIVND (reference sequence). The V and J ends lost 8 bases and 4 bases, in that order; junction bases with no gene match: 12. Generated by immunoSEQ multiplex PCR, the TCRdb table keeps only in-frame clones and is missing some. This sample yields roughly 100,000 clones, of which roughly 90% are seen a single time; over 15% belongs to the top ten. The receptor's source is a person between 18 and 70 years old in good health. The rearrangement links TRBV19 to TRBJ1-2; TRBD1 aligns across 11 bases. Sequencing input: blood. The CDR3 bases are TGTGCCAGTTCCCCGGGGGGACAGGGGGTGACCTATGGCTACACCTTC. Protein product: CASSPGGQGVTYGYTF.